The T cell receptor (beta chain) described here comes from a study of blood T cell repertoires in COVID-19. In the study overall: Researchers got acute and convalescent COVID-19 samples from the United States, Italy and Spain.

Profiled with immunoSEQ multiplex PCR; TCRdb holds only in-frame clones, not every one. The data show 300,000 to 350,000 clones, 90% seen once. Participant age was roughly 18 to 90 years, and participants resided in 25 or so US areas. Which cohort a participant joined came from the clinical history participants gave. The sequence derives from a young woman with acute COVID-19. Sequenced input: PBMCs or T cells enriched from blood (not recorded which).

The CDR3 DNA sequence: TGTGCCAGCAGTTTAACGCTAGCGGGGCTTTACAATGAGCAGTTCTTC. Protein sequence: CASSLTLAGLYNEQFF. The chain couples TRBV27 to TRBJ2-1; 9 nucleotides line up with TRBD2. Germline CDR1 MNHEY, CDR2 SMNVEV (reference sequence). The CDR3 totals 16 residues. V lost 2 bases and J lost 4; bases outside the gene matches: 6.